The sequence of this TCR beta chain was determined in a study of cytomegalovirus exposure and HLA in healthy donors. Researchers ran the PCR with 60 Vbeta and 13 Jbeta primers. Only in-frame clones appear in the TCRdb table, and some are missing; sequencing was by immunoSEQ multiplex PCR. This sample has 40,000 or so clones, with about 90% found just once. Regarding the study as a whole: In a later analysis, V- and J-gene trimming of beta chains associated with a DCLRE1C missense variant, replicated independently. Common viral pathogens were later found to be apparently linked to several of the most significant clusters.

Worth noting for this clone: Its target is not known.

The TCR was taken from a middle-aged woman in good health and CMV-seropositive. The specimen sequenced was PBMCs.

The CDR3 DNA is TGTGCCGTTGCAGCCGGGACAGCAGAAGGCGAGCAGTACTTC. It codes for CAVAAGTAEGEQYF. The chain recombines TRBV10-3 with TRBJ2-7; 7 bases map to TRBD1. Looked up from germline, CDR1 is ENHRY and CDR2 is SYGVKD. V lost 11 bases, J lost 6 bases, and 16 bases stayed unmatched. This CDR3 is 14 amino acids long.